The 13 T cell receptor beta chains given below trace back to one sample, sequenced in a study of CD8 T cells in Susac syndrome. Random hexamers primed reverse transcription of 0.5 to 1 ug RNA. TCRdb processed the immunoSEQ multiplex PCR reads anew with MiXCR; each CDR3 protein has one entry. This repertoire shows tens of thousands of distinct CDR3 sequences, roughly 96% found once; its top ten account for approximately 0.42%. The sequenced material came from CD8+ T cells from PBMCs. Receptors were obtained from a human donor with Susac syndrome.

The V and J genes are TRBV15 and TRBJ1-2; D gene uncertain. The CDR3 is 14 residues long. V dropped 5 bases and J dropped 4 bases, with 14 bases sitting between them. Germline V CDR1 and CDR2: LNHNV, YYDKDF (reference sequence). CDR3 region: CATSVRWDGYGYTF. The CDR3 DNA is TGTGCCACCAGCGTTAGATGGGATGGCTATGGCTACACCTTC.

The chain links TRBV2 to TRBJ2-1, with TRBD2 matching over 7 bases. The CDR3 has 12 residues. Germline V CDR1 and CDR2: SNHLY, FYNNEI. V dropped 7 bases and J dropped 6; count of bases not matched to a gene: 3. The CDR3, as DNA: TGTGCCAGCACAGCGGGGAGCAATGAGCAGTTCTTC. Residues: CASTAGSNEQFF.

The chain recombines TRBV12-3 or TRBV12-4 with TRBJ1-2; the D gene is possibly TRBD1 (5 bases). V lost 3 bases, J lost 6 bases, and 8 bases lay in between. This CDR3 is built from 12 residues. The CDR3 DNA is TGTGCCAGCAGTTTGGGGGGACATGGCTACACCTTC. It translates to CASSLGGHGYTF.

The chain joins TRBV28 to TRBJ2-7; D is tentatively TRBD1 or TRBD2 (5 bases each). The V gene lost 8 bases and the J gene lost 4 bases, with 15 bases spanning the gap. The germline V gene has CDR1 MDHEN and CDR2 SYDVKM. This CDR3 is built from 13 residues. Here the CDR3 reads CASLSQGEYEQYF. As DNA, the CDR3 is TGTGCCAGCCTTTCTCAAGGGGAGTACGAGCAGTACTTC.

The J gene is TRBJ2-7, the V gene TRBV2; no reliable D call. Trimming cost V 3 bases and J 6 bases, with 6 bases left between them. Germline-derived CDR1 and CDR2 are SNHLY and FYNNEI. The CDR3 loop spans 11 amino acids. The CDR3 bases are TGTGCCAGCAGTGATGGCTTCGAGCAGTACTTC. Translating it yields CASSDGFEQYF.

On this clonotype itself: A read error may account for a junction end that differs from germline. This chain links TRBV29-1 with TRBJ2-1, with D possibly TRBD1 on 5 matching bases. CDR1 is SQVTM, CDR2 ANQGSEA, per germline. The CDR3 spans 16 residues. CDR3 DNA: TGCAGCGTAGAAGGAGCCGACAGAGCAACTTACAATGAGCAGTTCTTC. It translates to CSVEGADRATYNEQFF.

The chain combines TRBV14 with TRBJ2-3; the D gene is possibly TRBD1 (5 bases). This CDR3 is built from 17 residues. With 0 bases removed from V and 6 bases from J, the gap between germline ends came to 19 bases. Germline loops: CDR1 SGHDN, CDR2 FVKESK. CDR3 amino acids: CASSQDGYWQGRDTQYF. DNA of the CDR3: TGTGCCAGCAGCCAAGATGGTTATTGGCAGGGTCGGGATACGCAGTATTTT.

This clonotype was seen just once. The chain has TRBV30 and TRBJ1-1; D gene ambiguous. The length of the CDR3 is 14 residues. V shed 0 bases and J shed 0 bases, with 8 bases lying between them. Looked up from germline, CDR1 is GTSNPN and CDR2 is SVGIG (reference sequence). In DNA form, the CDR3 reads TGTGCCTGGAGTGTACAAGGGATGAACACTGAAGCTTTCTTT. Protein product: CAWSVQGMNTEAFF. Full variable domain (outside the CDR3, taken from reference TRBV30 and TRBJ1-1): SQTIHQWPATLVQPVGSPLSLECTVEGTSNPNLYWYRQAAGRGLQLLFYSVGIGQISSEVPQNLSASRPQDRQFILSSKKLLLSDSGFYLCAWSVQGMNTEAFFGQGTRLTVV.

The rearrangement uses TRBV29-1 and TRBJ2-1, with 7 bases fitting TRBD1. This CDR3 has 16 amino acids. The V gene end was trimmed by 3 bases and the J gene end by 1 base; junction bases not matched to a gene: 9. Germline lookup yields CDR1 SQVTM and CDR2 ANQGSEA. The CDR3 spells CSVESFPGQSYNEQFF. DNA of the CDR3: TGCAGCGTTGAGTCCTTTCCGGGACAGTCCTACAATGAGCAGTTCTTC.

J is TRBJ2-7 and V is TRBV5-1, with TRBD2 matching over 8 bases. The CDR3 covers 16 residues. V trimming: 7 bases; J trimming: 0 bases; junction bases outside the gene matches: 12. The germline V gene has CDR1 SGHRS and CDR2 YFSETQ. CDR3 nucleotide sequence: TGCGCCAGCCGAAACCAGCGGGAGCGGAACTCCTACGAGCAGTACTTC. It yields the protein CASRNQRERNSYEQYF.

The gene calls are TRBV20-1 and TRBJ1-1; tentative D call: TRBD1 (5 bases). In germline, CDR1 is DFQATT, CDR2 SNEGSKA (reference sequence). The V end lost 1 base, the J end lost 3 bases, and 21 bases lay between the germline ends. The CDR3 has 17 residues. The CDR3 loop is CSARGDHGGFGDTEAFF. The CDR3 nucleotides read TGCAGTGCTAGAGGGGACCACGGGGGGTTCGGGGACACTGAAGCTTTCTTT.

The chain joins TRBV5-1 to TRBJ2-4; no definite D call. This CDR3 spans 14 amino acids. V shed 2 bases and J shed 0 bases, with 6 bases lying between them. Germline assignment: CDR1 SGHRS and CDR2 YFSETQ. Here the CDR3 reads CASSFSGAKNIQYF. The CDR3 bases are TGCGCCAGCAGCTTTTCCGGAGCCAAAAACATTCAGTACTTC. The whole variable domain, remainder taken from reference TRBV5-1 and TRBJ2-4, is KAGVTQTPRYLIKTRGQQVTLSCSPISGHRSVSWYQQTPGQGLQFLFEYFSETQRNKGNFPGRFSGRQFSNSRSEMNVSTLELGDSALYLCASSFSGAKNIQYFGAGTRLSVL.

The chain combines TRBV29-1 with TRBJ1-1, with no clear D. The CDR3 covers 13 residues. The germline CDR1 and CDR2 sequences are SQVTM and ANQGSEA. Between the trimmed V and J ends, which lost 0 bases and 10 bases, there was a span of 15 bases. CDR3 sequence reads: CSVEDGVVSVAFF. CDR3 nucleotide sequence: TGCAGCGTTGAAGACGGCGTAGTATCTGTAGCTTTCTTT.